This T cell receptor (beta chain) was profiled in a study of blood T cell repertoires in COVID-19. Original processing methods: Researchers report that nucleated cell counts were estimated from reference gene primer amplification. The table came from immunoSEQ multiplex PCR; TCRdb's copy has only in-frame clones and leaves some out. For V, J and clone size, that table is used; D and trimming come from the DNA. This sample carries roughly 250,000 clones, 87% of them seen once, and the ten largest clones take around 2.6%. Sequencing used PBMCs or T cells enriched from blood (not recorded which). This TCR was recovered from a woman in her 30s with acute COVID-19.

The CDR3 DNA is TGTGCCAGCAGCTCTCATAATTCACCCCTCCACTTT. Amino acids: CASSSHNSPLHF. The chain links TRBV13 to TRBJ1-6; D gene uncertain. CDR1 and CDR2 from the germline V gene are PRHDT and FYEKMQ (reference sequence). Trimming removed 4 bases at V and 5 bases at J, with 3 bases between. This CDR3 region has 12 residues.